These 17 T cell receptor beta chains were all obtained from the same sample, sequenced in a study of cytomegalovirus exposure and HLA in healthy donors. Method: immunoSEQ multiplex PCR; TCRdb's copy keeps in-frame clones and lacks some. The sample gives approximately 120,000 clones, roughly 95% of which show up once; 1.5% to 2% is in the top ten. Sample: PBMCs. These receptors were collected from a man between 18 and 29 years old in good health and CMV-seronegative.

The rearrangement joins TRBV9 to TRBJ2-5, with D tentatively TRBD2 (6 bases). Deletions cut 0 bases from V and 5 bases from J, with 17 bases between. CDR1 is SGDLS, CDR2 YYNGEE, per germline. This CDR3 contains 16 residues. The CDR3 region is CASSVEVLSGAETQYF. The CDR3 coding sequence is TGTGCCAGCAGCGTAGAGGTGCTTAGCGGAGCCGAGACCCAGTACTTC.

The V gene is TRBV6-5, the J gene TRBJ1-1; D might be TRBD1 (5 bases). Germline values: CDR1 MNHEY, CDR2 SVGAGI. The CDR3 consists of 15 residues. Trimming took 8 bases from V and 1 from J, leaving 17 bases between them. CDR3 coding DNA: TGTGCCAGCTGGGGCGGGGGGGGAAAGAACACTGAAGCTTTCTTT. This gives the protein CASWGGGGKNTEAFF.

The chain is built from TRBV2 and TRBJ1-3; a weak D match, TRBD1 (6 bases). V was cut by 7 bases and J by 4 bases, with 14 bases left in between. CDR1 and CDR2 (germline): SNHLY, FYNNEI. The CDR3 extends over 14 amino acids. CDR3: CASTQGLGGNTIYF. CDR3 coding DNA: TGTGCCAGCACCCAGGGGCTGGGAGGAAACACCATATATTTT.

V is TRBV5-1 and J is TRBJ2-2; possibly TRBD1 for D (5 bases). V was pared by 4 bases and J by 1 base, with 5 bases between. CDR1 is SGHRS, CDR2 YFSETQ, per germline. This CDR3 is built from 13 residues. The CDR3 protein is CASSGQNTGELFF. CDR3 DNA sequence: TGCGCCAGCAGCGGACAGAACACCGGGGAGCTGTTTTTT.

The count of this clone is one. V is TRBV4-2 and J is TRBJ2-5; no clear D gene. CDR1 and CDR2 (germline): LGHNA, YNFKEQ. The V gene lost 2 bases and the J gene lost 1 base, with 8 bases spanning the gap. This CDR3 region has 14 residues. CDR3 region: CASSQPGFQETQYF. The CDR3 nucleotides read TGTGCCAGCAGCCAACCGGGTTTCCAAGAGACCCAGTACTTC.

The chain carries TRBV2 and TRBJ2-5, with TRBD2 identical over 12 bases. V trimming: 4 bases; J trimming: 5 bases; junction bases outside the gene matches: 5. Germline CDR1 is SNHLY and CDR2 is FYNNEI. The CDR3 is 15 residues long. Here the CDR3 DNA reads TGTGCCAGCAGTGGACTAGCGGGAGTTGAGGAGACCCAGTACTTC. Protein product: CASSGLAGVEETQYF.

This chain connects TRBV14 to TRBJ1-1; D gene unclear. With 5 bases removed from V and 0 bases from J, the gap between germline ends came to 7 bases. Germline V gene lookup returns CDR1 SGHDN and CDR2 FVKESK. The CDR3 loop spans 13 amino acids. The CDR3 DNA reads as TGTGCCAGCAGCTCTCAGTTGAACACTGAAGCTTTCTTT. It is translated as CASSSQLNTEAFF.

The rearrangement uses TRBV19 and TRBJ2-2; 8 bases are a match to TRBD2. The germline V gene has CDR1 LNHDA and CDR2 SQIVND (reference sequence). The CDR3 has 13 residues. The ends lost 6 bases at V and 6 bases at J; junction bases unmatched: 3. This CDR3 is CASRGRGAGELFF. The CDR3 DNA is TGTGCCAGTAGGGGGCGGGGGGCCGGGGAGCTGTTTTTT. Drawing the rest from reference TRBV19 and TRBJ2-2, the complete variable domain is DGGITQSPKYLFRKEGQNVTLSCEQNLNHDAMYWYRQDPGQGLRLIYYSQIVNDFQKGDIAEGYSVSREKKESFPLTVTSAQKNPTAFYLCASRGRGAGELFFGEGSRLTVL.

This chain joins TRBV7-2 and TRBJ2-7; TRBD1 agrees at 9 bases. This CDR3 is 15 amino acids long. Germline CDR1 is SGHTA and CDR2 is FQGNSA. V was clipped by 2 bases and J by 0 bases; unmatched bases: 2. The CDR3 spells CASSLTDRGSYEQYF. The CDR3 DNA follows: TGTGCCAGCAGCTTAACGGACAGGGGCTCCTACGAGCAGTACTTC.

The count of this clone is one. This CDR3 is CASSLGGLAGAAEQYF. CDR3 DNA: TGTGCCAGCAGCTTGGGGGGCCTAGCGGGAGCGGCCGAGCAGTACTTC. V and J are TRBV5-4 and TRBJ2-7; TRBD2 matches 10 bases. CDR1 and CDR2 from the germline V gene are SGHNT and YYREEE (reference sequence). The CDR3 loop spans 16 amino acids. J gave up 6 bases and V 0 bases, and 9 bases lay outside the gene matches.

Of note for this clone: The identical CDR3 is also encoded by other nucleotide sequences in the sample. This chain connects TRBV18 to TRBJ2-7; 7 bases map to TRBD2. The CDR3 covers 13 residues. Trimming took 3 bases from V and 3 from J; bases not matched to a gene: 2. Germline V CDR1 and CDR2: KGHSH, LQKENI. CDR3 sequence reads: CASSPGGGYEQYF. As DNA, the CDR3 is TGTGCCAGCTCACCGGGGGGGGGCTACGAGCAGTACTTC.

The rearrangement uses TRBV9 and TRBJ1-4; 7 positions agree with TRBD1. V gave up 2 bases and J gave up 5 bases; unmatched junction bases: 9. Germline V gene lookup returns CDR1 SGDLS and CDR2 YYNGEE. The CDR3 spans 16 residues. The CDR3 loop is CASSVGPAGGNEKLFF. The CDR3 DNA is TGTGCCAGCAGCGTGGGCCCGGCAGGGGGAAATGAAAAACTGTTTTTT.

This chain connects TRBV7-2 to TRBJ2-4; TRBD2 matches at 10 bases. V trimming: 4 bases; J trimming: 0 bases; junction bases outside the gene matches: 9. The CDR3 totals 18 residues. Looked up from germline, CDR1 is SGHTA and CDR2 is FQGNSA. The DNA of the CDR3 is TGTGCCAGCAGCTCCACTAGCGGGGCACCTCTAGCCAAAAACATTCAGTACTTC. This codes for CASSSTSGAPLAKNIQYF.

The V and J genes are TRBV28 and TRBJ2-7; TRBD1 is a possible D gene (5 bases). CDR3 size: 11 residues. Germline loops: CDR1 MDHEN, CDR2 SYDVKM. V was pared by 8 bases and J by 6 bases, with 11 bases between. CDR3 coding DNA: TGTGCCAGCGGCGTGGGGCTCGAGCAGTACTTC. It encodes CASGVGLEQYF. The full variable domain, with the rest looked up from reference TRBV28 and TRBJ2-7, is DVKVTQSSRYLVKRTGEKVFLECVQDMDHENMFWYRQDPGLGLRLIYFSYDVKMKEKGDIPEGYSVSREKKERFSLILESASTNQTSMYLCASGVGLEQYFGPGTRLTVT.

The chain has TRBV2 and TRBJ2-1; TRBD2 is a possible D gene (5 bases). The CDR3 totals 15 residues. In germline, CDR1 is SNHLY, CDR2 FYNNEI. The germline V and J ends were trimmed by 4 bases and 4 bases, with 14 bases remaining between them. CDR3 protein: CASSVELAWYNEQFF. The CDR3 nucleotides read TGTGCCAGCAGTGTGGAGTTAGCGTGGTACAATGAGCAGTTCTTC. Full variable domain (remainder filled in from reference TRBV2 and TRBJ2-1): EPEVTQTPSHQVTQMGQEVILRCVPISNHLYFYWYRQILGQKVEFLVSFYNNEISEKSEIFDDQFSVERPDGSNFTLKIRSTKLEDSAMYFCASSVELAWYNEQFFGPGTRLTVL.

This chain links TRBV5-6 with TRBJ1-1; the match to TRBD1 covers 9 bases. This CDR3 spans 16 amino acids. The germline CDR1 and CDR2 sequences are SGHDT and YYEEEE. With 2 bases clipped from V and 1 base from J, the junction kept 6 bases outside the gene matches. CDR3 coding DNA: TGTGCCAGCAGCTTTAATACAGGGGGCAGGAACACTGAAGCTTTCTTT. As protein: CASSFNTGGRNTEAFF.

The gene calls are TRBV7-8 and TRBJ1-1; TRBD1 matches at 7 bases. The CDR3 extends over 14 amino acids. Losses at the gene ends were 7 bases for V and 0 bases for J; bases not matched to a gene: 5. Germline V gene data show CDR1 as SGHVS and CDR2 as FQNEAQ. CDR3: CASTADRVNTEAFF. DNA for the CDR3: TGTGCCAGCACGGCCGACAGGGTGAACACTGAAGCTTTCTTT.